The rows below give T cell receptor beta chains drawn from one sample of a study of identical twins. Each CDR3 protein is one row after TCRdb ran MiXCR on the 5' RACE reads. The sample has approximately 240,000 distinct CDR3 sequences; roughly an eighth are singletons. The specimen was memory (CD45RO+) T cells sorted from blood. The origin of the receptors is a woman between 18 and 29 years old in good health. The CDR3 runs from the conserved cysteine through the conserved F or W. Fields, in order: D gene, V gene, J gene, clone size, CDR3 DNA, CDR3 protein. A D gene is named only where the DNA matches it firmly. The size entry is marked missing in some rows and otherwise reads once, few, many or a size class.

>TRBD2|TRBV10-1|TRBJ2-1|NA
TGCGCCAGCAGTGAAAGAGCGGGAGGGTACAATGAGCAGTTCTTC
CASSERAGGYNEQFF
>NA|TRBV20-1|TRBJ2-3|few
TGCAGTGCTCAGGGCTCTAGCACAGATACGCAGTATTTT
CSAQGSSTDTQYF
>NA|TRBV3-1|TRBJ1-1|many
TGTGCCAGCAGTCAATCGGACAAGAACACTGAAGCTTTCTTT
CASSQSDKNTEAFF
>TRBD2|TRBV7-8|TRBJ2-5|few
TGTGCCAGCAGACGACTAGCGGGAGAGACCCAGTACTTC
CASRRLAGETQYF
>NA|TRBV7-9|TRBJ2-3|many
TGTGCCAGCAGCTTGAGCCCTTTCTTCACAGATACGCAGTATTTT
CASSLSPFFTDTQYF
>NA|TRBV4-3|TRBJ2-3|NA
TGCGCCAGCAGCCAAGAGATCCAATCAGATACGCAGTATTTT
CASSQEIQSDTQYF
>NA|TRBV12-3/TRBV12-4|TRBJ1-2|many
TGTGCCAGCATGAGCCGCGGGTGGTATGGCTACACCTTC
CASMSRGWYGYTF
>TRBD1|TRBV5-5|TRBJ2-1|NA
TGTGCCAGCAGCTCGACAGGGTCTGGCTCCAATGAGCAGTTCTTC
CASSSTGSGSNEQFF
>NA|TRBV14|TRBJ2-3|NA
TGTGCCAGCAGCCAAGCGACGGCAGATACGCAGTATTTT
CASSQATADTQYF
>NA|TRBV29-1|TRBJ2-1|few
TGCAGCGTTGAATTCCCGGGCCTCCGGTCCTACAATGAGCAGTTCTTC
CSVEFPGLRSYNEQFF
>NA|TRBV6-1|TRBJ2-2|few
TGTGCCACCGCAATTCGAGGGAAGGCCGGGGAGCTGTTTTTT
CATAIRGKAGELFF
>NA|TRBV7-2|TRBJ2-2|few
TGTGCCAGCAAGCGGGTCACCGGGGAGCTGTTTTTT
CASKRVTGELFF
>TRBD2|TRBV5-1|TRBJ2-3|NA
TGCGCCAGCAGCCTTATAGCGGGAGGAGGGAATACGCAGTATTTT
CASSLIAGGGNTQYF
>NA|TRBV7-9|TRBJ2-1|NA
TGTGCCAGCAGCCCACAACTGAAAACCTACAATGAGCAGTTCTTC
CASSPQLKTYNEQFF
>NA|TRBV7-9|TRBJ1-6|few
TGTGCCAGCAGCTTAGAAACCTCCTATAATTCACCCCTCCACTTT
CASSLETSYNSPLHF
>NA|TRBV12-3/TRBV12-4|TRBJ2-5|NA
TGTGCCAGCAGCCGCGATGGTGGGGATGGAGAGACCCAGTACTTC
CASSRDGGDGETQYF
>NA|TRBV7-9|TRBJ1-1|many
TGTGCCAGCAGCTTATTCACTGAAGCTTTCTTT
CASSLFTEAFF
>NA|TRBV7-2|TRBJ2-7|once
TGTGCCAGCAGCTTACGACAGGACTACGAGCAGTACTTC
CASSLRQDYEQYF
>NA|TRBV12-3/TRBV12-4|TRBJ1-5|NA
TGTGCCAGCCAACAAGGGAGATATCAGCCCCAGCATTTT
CASQQGRYQPQHF
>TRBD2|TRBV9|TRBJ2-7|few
TGTGCCAGCAGCCCCCCCAGCGGGACCTACGAGCAGTACTTC
CASSPPSGTYEQYF
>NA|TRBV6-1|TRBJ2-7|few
TGTGCCAGCAGTGCCCAGATGCGCGGGACCTACGAGCAGTACTTC
CASSAQMRGTYEQYF
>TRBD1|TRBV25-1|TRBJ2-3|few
TGTGCCAGCAGTGCCCTGACAGGGCCAGATACGCAGTATTTT
CASSALTGPDTQYF
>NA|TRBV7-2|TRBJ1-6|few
TGTGCCAGCAGCCCAACGAGGAATAATTCACCCCTCCACTTT
CASSPTRNNSPLHF
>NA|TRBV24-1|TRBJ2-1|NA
TGTGCCACCAGTGGGGACTGGAACAATGAGCAGTTCTTC
CATSGDWNNEQFF
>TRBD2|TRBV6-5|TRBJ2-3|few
TGTGCCAGCAGTTACTCAGGACTAGCGGCGACAGATACGCAGTATTTT
CASSYSGLAATDTQYF
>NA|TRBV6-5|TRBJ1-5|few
TGTGCCAGCAGTTCCCCAGGGTCTCAGCCCCAGCATTTT
CASSSPGSQPQHF
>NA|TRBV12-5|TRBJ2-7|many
TGTGCTAGTGGTTTGGGAATTGGCGAGCAGTACTTC
CASGLGIGEQYF
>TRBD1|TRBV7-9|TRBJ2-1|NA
TGTGCCAGCAGCAGGGACAGGCCACCCTACAATGAGCAGTTCTTC
CASSRDRPPYNEQFF
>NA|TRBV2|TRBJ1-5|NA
TGTGCCATCTCGGGGGGGGAGAGCCAGCCCCAGCATTTT
CAISGGESQPQHF
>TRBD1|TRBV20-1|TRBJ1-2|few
TGCAGTGCTAGCTCGACAGGGAGCGGCTACACCTTC
CSASSTGSGYTF
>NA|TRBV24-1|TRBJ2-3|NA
TGTGCCACCAGTGATTTGTTGGATACGCAGTATTTT
CATSDLLDTQYF